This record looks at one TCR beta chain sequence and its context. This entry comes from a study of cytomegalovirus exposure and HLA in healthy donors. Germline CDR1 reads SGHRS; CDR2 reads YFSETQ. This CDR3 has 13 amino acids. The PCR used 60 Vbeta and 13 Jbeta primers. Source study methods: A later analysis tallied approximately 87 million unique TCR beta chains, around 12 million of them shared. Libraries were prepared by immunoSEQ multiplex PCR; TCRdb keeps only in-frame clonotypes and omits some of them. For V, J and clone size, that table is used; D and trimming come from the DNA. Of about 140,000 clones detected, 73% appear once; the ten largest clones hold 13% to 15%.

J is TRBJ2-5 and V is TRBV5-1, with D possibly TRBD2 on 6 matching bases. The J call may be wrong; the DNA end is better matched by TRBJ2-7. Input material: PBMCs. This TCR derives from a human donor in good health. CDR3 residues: CASSLEEGSEQYF. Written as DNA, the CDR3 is TGCGCCAGCAGCTTGGAGGAGGGGAGCGAGCAGTACTTC.